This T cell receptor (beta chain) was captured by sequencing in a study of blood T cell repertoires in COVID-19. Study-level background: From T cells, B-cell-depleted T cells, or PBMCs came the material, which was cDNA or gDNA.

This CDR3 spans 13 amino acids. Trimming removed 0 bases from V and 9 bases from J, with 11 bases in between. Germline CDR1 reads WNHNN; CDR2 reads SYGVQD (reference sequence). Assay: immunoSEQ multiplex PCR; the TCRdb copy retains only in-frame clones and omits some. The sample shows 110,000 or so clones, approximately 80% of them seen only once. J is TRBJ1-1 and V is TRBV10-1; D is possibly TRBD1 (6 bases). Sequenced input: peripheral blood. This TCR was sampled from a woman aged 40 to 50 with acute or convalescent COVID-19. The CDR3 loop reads CASSESTGSKAFF. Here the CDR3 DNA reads TGCGCCAGCAGTGAGTCTACAGGGTCCAAAGCTTTCTTT.